This T cell receptor beta chain appears in the sequencing data of a study of blood T cells in healthy people across ages (dated by TCRdb to 2014 to 2015). Study-level background: In model experiments, template switching captured roughly one uniquely barcoded TCR beta cDNA molecule for every two T cells. Age-related changes in TCR beta repertoire diversity were measured in the study by deep sequencing normalized with unique cDNA molecular identifiers. Using the same blood draw, the study looked at two additional independent replicas of 1 million unique cDNA reads for two donors, one aged 18 to 30 and the other aged 80 or older. The donors were split into four age groups: young (average 16 years), middle-aged (over 35), aged (roughly 68) and long-lived (about 82). General findings and caveats noted by the study authors: Conclusive comparison of naive and antigen-experienced compartments was prevented by the profiling of bulk unsorted PBMCs. There was a strong correlation between observed TCR beta diversity and the percentage of naive T cells measured by flow cytometry. As age increased, observed TCR beta diversity per million T cells dropped in a roughly linear way, and a significant reduction was already evident by age about 36. Because donor CMV infection status was unknown, age-related changes in expanded clonotypes were potentially confounded. The long-lived group showed more naive CD4+ T cells, fewer expanded clones and increased TCR diversity than the aged group, suggesting age selection. Estimates of total diversity based on one million sequenced T cells were regarded as lower bounds and as underestimates.

The library relied on 5' RACE. This sample was sequenced with an Illumina HiSeq 2500. A second 7 to 11 cycle PCR used a sample-barcoded 5' primer and a J-beta primer mix. Each TCR beta cDNA molecule received a unique molecular identifier from a template-switch 5' adaptor carrying 12 random nucleotides. At least 3 million CDR3-containing paired-end reads were obtained from each sample. First-strand cDNA was synthesized from all RNA with the Mint cDNA synthesis kit, primed by a TRBC-specific oligonucleotide. All cDNA was treated with uracil-DNA glycosylase and then went through a first 18-cycle PCR with the universal primers M1SS and BC2_uni_R. Concerning the study's data processing: Normalization of each sample was performed by random selection of 1 million high-quality reads, each carrying a distinct molecular identifier. Reads with shared molecular identifiers were discarded instead of being binned into consensus sequences. MiTCR, run with a Q25 quality threshold and the strictest error-elimination algorithm, handled CDR3 identification, clonotype clustering and error correction. A nonparametric unseen species model with Euler transformation was used to estimate lower-bound total TCR beta diversity. TCRdb took the public reads, trimmed them with fastp at Q25, ran MiXCR for clone calling and kept in-frame beta chains. Every entry covers one CDR3 protein and lists the most common genes and DNA from its rows. TCRdb, not the authors, supplied the V and J calls. Here the sample has approximately 580,000 distinct CDR3 sequences; 24% occur a single time. The ten largest clonotypes hold under 9% of the sample.

About this clonotype: The antigen it recognizes is unknown. No base-level quality is on record; no much larger clone is a single base apart.

V loses 4 bases at its end and J loses 8 bases; junction bases beyond the gene matches: 14. The cysteine opens and the phenylalanine closes a CDR3 of 16 amino acids. The retained sequence is limited to the CDR3, 48 bases, with the frame set at the first base. From the germline V gene, CDR1 is SQVTM and CDR2 is ANQGSEA. Donors were 40 or so systemically healthy Caucasian individuals from Russia aged roughly 6 to 100 years. Approximately 9.7 milliliters of peripheral blood were drawn from each donor into EDTA-treated Vacutainer tubes. Ficoll-Paque density-gradient centrifugation was used to isolate PBMCs, with at least 7 million per sample. Total RNA was extracted from PBMCs with Trizol reagent, with at least 5 micrograms obtained per sample. Naive CD45RAhigh/CD27high T cell percentages were measured by flow cytometry on a PBMC aliquot from every donor. These data were also filed under a second study, of T cells of mothers and their children. The second investigation adds: Donors were nine systemically healthy Caucasian individuals: three mothers and their six children. cDNA synthesis used all of the extracted RNA, with around 1.5 ug of RNA in each 15 ul reaction. In the second PCR, the M1S primer introduced both the sample barcodes and 2-4 random nucleotides. Over 10 million TCR beta CDR3 reads came from each mother, compared with 3.3 million or so reads from each child. Thymic selection shapes the output of TCR recombination in a similar way in related and unrelated pairs, and inherited differences have a minor effect. Related mother-child pairs always showed normalized repertoire overlap that was slightly higher than in unrelated mother-child pairs, though the difference was never significant. No persistent microchimeric T cell clones were detected, at a sensitivity of roughly 100 clones per million clonotypes. To look for features that set related mother-child pairs apart from unrelated individuals, the researchers ran deep NGS to compare the TCR beta repertoires of mothers and children. Mothers averaged around 43 +/- 4 years of age and children averaged around 10 +/- 4 years. After adapter ligation was performed with NEBNext reagents, the libraries were sequenced on an Illumina HiSeq 2000 with 100+100 nt paired-end reads. Mother and child libraries were prepared a month apart and sequenced in separate runs to prevent cross-contamination. Between 500,000 and 2,000,000 distinct TCR beta clonotypes were identified per donor. Naive TCR beta clonotypes were estimated from low-frequency clonotypes matched to each donor's FACS-determined naive share, without sorting.

The TCR comes from a boy between 10 and 17 years old in good health. What was sequenced was blood. The chain links TRBV29-1 with TRBJ1-4; 9 middle bases align to TRBD1. The nucleotide sequence is TGCAGCGTTGTTTTAATGGCGGGGACAGGGTCGGAAAAACTGTTTTTT. Its product reads: CSVVLMAGTGSEKLFF. Full variable domain (CDR3 extended with the reference TRBV29-1 and TRBJ1-4 proteins): SAVISQKPSRDICQRGTSLTIQCQVDSQVTMMFWYRQQPGQSLTLIATANQGSEATYESGFVIDKFPISRPNLTFSTLTVSNMSPEDSSIYLCSVVLMAGTGSEKLFFGSGTQLSVL.